Presented here are 27 T cell receptor beta chains from one specimen sequenced in a study of blood T cell repertoires in COVID-19. Profiling relied on immunoSEQ multiplex PCR, and the TCRdb table lists in-frame clones only, not all of them. The table shows 200,000 to 250,000 clones, with around 88% occurring only once. Sample: peripheral blood. The source of these receptors is a man between 18 and 29 years old with active or convalescent COVID-19.

This CDR3 reads CASSPGDFSNQPQHF. The CDR3 DNA reads as TGTGCCAGCAGCCCCGGGGATTTTAGCAATCAGCCCCAGCATTTT. The chain carries TRBV11-2 and TRBJ1-5; D is unresolved. This CDR3 region has 15 residues. Germline values: CDR1 SGHAT, CDR2 FQNNGV. V was cut by 5 bases and J by 0 bases, with 11 bases left in between.

V and J are TRBV7-6 and TRBJ2-2; D perhaps matches TRBD1 (6 bases). CDR1 and CDR2 (germline): SGHVS, FNYEAQ. This CDR3 spans 18 amino acids. V lost 7 bases to trimming and J lost 3 bases, with 24 bases between them. In nucleotides, the CDR3 is TGTGCCAGCACCCGGACAGACACTTCGAAATTTGACACCGGGGAGCTGTTTTTT. It yields the protein CASTRTDTSKFDTGELFF.

The rearrangement links TRBV7-9 to TRBJ2-5; possible D gene TRBD1, 5 bases. The CDR3 length is 15 residues. In germline, CDR1 is SEHNR, CDR2 FQNEAQ (reference sequence). V lost 5 bases to trimming and J lost 5 bases, with 18 bases between them. The CDR3 reads CASSRRQSSKETQYF. CDR3 bases: TGTGCCAGCAGCCGTCGACAGTCCTCAAAGGAGACCCAGTACTTC.

The genes are TRBV11-3 and TRBJ2-2; D may be TRBD2 (6 bases). CDR1 is SGHNT and CDR2 is YENEEA in the germline V gene. This CDR3 contains 14 residues. The V end lost 7 bases, the J end lost 6 bases, and 15 bases lay between the germline ends. CDR3 loop: CASTGGRGAGELFF. CDR3 nucleotide sequence: TGTGCCAGCACCGGGGGAAGAGGTGCCGGGGAGCTGTTTTTT. Together with reference TRBV11-3 and TRBJ2-2, the CDR3 gives the full variable domain: EAGVVQSPRYKIIEKKQPVAFWCNPISGHNTLYWYLQNLGQGPELLIRYENEEAVDDSQLPKDRFSAERLKGVDSTLKIQPAELGDSAVYLCASTGGRGAGELFFGEGSRLTVL.

The chain carries TRBV6-5 and TRBJ2-1; 10 bases agree with TRBD2. The CDR3 length is 14 residues. With V trimmed by 4 bases and J by 7 bases, 4 bases remained unmatched. Per the germline V gene, CDR1 is MNHEY and CDR2 is SVGAGI. The CDR3 nucleotides are TGTGCCAGCAGTTCTCCGACTAGCGGGAATGAGCAGTTCTTC. Encoded protein: CASSSPTSGNEQFF.

The chain employs TRBV27 and TRBJ2-3; 10 bases fit TRBD2. Unmatched junction bases numbered 9, after V lost 1 base and J lost 2 bases. Germline CDR1 MNHEY, CDR2 SMNVEV (reference sequence). The length of the CDR3 is 18 residues. The CDR3 is CASSLFPLAGALTDTQYF. The CDR3, as DNA: TGTGCCAGCAGTTTATTCCCGCTAGCGGGAGCCCTCACAGATACGCAGTATTTT.

The chain employs TRBV9 and TRBJ2-7; 8 bases agree with TRBD2. V lost 4 bases to trimming and J lost 2 bases; unmatched junction nucleotides: 8. Germline CDR1 and CDR2: SGDLS and YYNGEE. The CDR3 covers 15 residues. The CDR3 loop reads CASSPSTSVAYEQYF. The DNA for the CDR3 is TGTGCCAGCAGCCCCTCGACTAGCGTGGCCTACGAGCAGTACTTC.

This sequence joins TRBV7-9 and TRBJ1-6; the D gene is possibly TRBD1 (6 bases). Germline CDR1 is SEHNR and CDR2 is FQNEAQ (reference sequence). There are 15 residues in the CDR3. V gave up 5 bases and J gave up 9 bases, with 17 bases separating them. The CDR3 DNA is TGTGCCAGCAGCCCTGTGACAGGTAGGTTTTCACCCCTCCACTTT. Protein: CASSPVTGRFSPLHF.

CDR3: CSFFAPPPCRVREKLFF. The CDR3 DNA reads as TGCAGCTTTTTTGCACCCCCGCCGTGCAGGGTAAGGGAAAAACTGTTTTTT. V gene TRBV29-1 combines with J gene TRBJ1-4; a possible D gene is TRBD1 (5 bases). Germline V gives CDR1 SQVTM, CDR2 ANQGSEA. CDR3 length: 17 amino acids. The ends were cut back, 8 bases at V and 8 bases at J, with 30 bases in the middle.

The rearrangement uses TRBV2 and TRBJ1-6, with a weak D call TRBD1 (5 bases). V was clipped by 6 bases and J by 7 bases, with 10 bases between them. CDR3 length equals 13 residues. Looked up from germline, CDR1 is SNHLY and CDR2 is FYNNEI. This CDR3 is CASRGGGNSPLHF. As DNA, the CDR3 is TGTGCCAGCAGGGGGGGTGGGAATTCACCCCTCCACTTT.

The chain has TRBV11-2 and TRBJ1-5; unclear D gene. V dropped 3 bases and J dropped 10 bases, with 13 bases sitting between them. The CDR3 is made up of 13 amino acids. In germline, CDR1 is SGHAT, CDR2 FQNNGV. DNA of the CDR3: TGTGCCAGCAGCTTGTCCTCCTTTTCCCCCCAGCATTTT. As protein: CASSLSSFSPQHF.

This clone was detected once. The chain is built from TRBV24-1 and TRBJ2-2; D is uncertain. The germline V and J ends were trimmed by 3 bases and 6 bases, with 13 bases remaining between them. Germline V CDR1 and CDR2: KGHDR, SFDVKD. This CDR3 comprises 15 residues. This CDR3 reads CATSDAASGSGELFF. For the CDR3, the DNA is TGTGCCACCAGTGATGCCGCTTCGGGTTCCGGGGAGCTGTTTTTT.

The chain employs TRBV4-2 and TRBJ1-2, with TRBD1 matching 8 bases. The V gene end was trimmed by 2 bases and the J gene end by 3 bases; junction bases not matched to a gene: 5. This CDR3 is built from 15 residues. The germline V gene has CDR1 LGHNA and CDR2 YNFKEQ. The CDR3 here is CASSQIQGADYGYTF. As DNA, the CDR3 is TGTGCCAGCAGCCAAATCCAGGGGGCGGACTATGGCTACACCTTC.

This chain joins TRBV19 and TRBJ2-3, with a weak D call TRBD1 (6 bases). Germline assignment: CDR1 LNHDA and CDR2 SQIVND (reference sequence). V was pared by 6 bases and J by 0 bases, with 13 bases between. The CDR3 spans 15 residues. The DNA of the CDR3 is TGTGCCAGTAGGCCCTGGGACACCAGCACAGATACGCAGTATTTT. The encoded protein is CASRPWDTSTDTQYF.

CDR3 sequence (DNA): TGTGCCAGTAGTAGGGGACAGGGAAGCAATTCACCCCTCCACTTT. Its translation is CASSRGQGSNSPLHF. The rearrangement links TRBV19 to TRBJ1-6; TRBD1 aligns across 9 bases. The CDR3 spans 15 residues. Germline CDR1 LNHDA, CDR2 SQIVND (reference sequence). V was clipped by 4 bases and J by 7 bases; unmatched bases: 5.

This chain joins TRBV27 and TRBJ2-7; 9 bases align to TRBD2. This CDR3 region has 14 residues. Germline lookup yields CDR1 MNHEY and CDR2 SMNVEV (reference sequence). The ends lost 10 bases at V and 3 bases at J; junction bases unmatched: 10. In nucleotides, the CDR3 is TGTGCCACCCAACGGGGGACTAGCAACTACGAGCAGTACTTC. This gives the protein CATQRGTSNYEQYF.

Only a few counts were recorded for this clone. This chain links TRBV10-3 with TRBJ1-2; the D gene is possibly TRBD1 (6 bases). Trimming pared 3 bases from V and 8 bases from J, leaving 10 bases between. The CDR3 is 12 amino acids. In germline, CDR1 is ENHRY, CDR2 SYGVKD. The CDR3 loop is CAISETDSGYTF. DNA of the CDR3: TGTGCCATCAGTGAAACGGACAGCGGCTACACCTTC.

The rearrangement uses TRBV4-1 and TRBJ1-4, with TRBD1 matching 7 bases. CDR3 length: 16 residues. Germline CDR1 reads MGHRA; CDR2 reads YSYEKL. J gave up 8 bases and V 3 bases, and 12 bases lay outside the gene matches. This chain's CDR3 is CASSQTTTGLKEKLFF. DNA for the CDR3: TGCGCCAGCAGCCAGACTACGACAGGGTTAAAGGAAAAACTGTTTTTT.

This clone was counted a single time. The chain employs TRBV7-3 and TRBJ2-3; 7 bases match TRBD2. CDR3 length: 17 amino acids. The V segment lost 4 bases and the J segment 1 base; nucleotides outside the gene matches: 11. Germline V lookup: CDR1 SGHTA, CDR2 FQGTGA. CDR3 protein: CASSSGLGRRGTDTQYF. CDR3 nucleotides: TGTGCCAGCAGCTCCGGACTAGGTAGGAGGGGCACAGATACGCAGTATTTT. Based on the CDR3 plus reference TRBV7-3 and TRBJ2-3, the full variable domain is GAGVSQTPSNKVTEKGKYVELRCDPISGHTALYWYRQSLGQGPEFLIYFQGTGAADDSGLPNDRFFAVRPEGSVSTLKIQRTERGDSAVYLCASSSGLGRRGTDTQYFGPGTRLTVL.

This chain links TRBV7-6 with TRBJ2-7; 8 nucleotides line up with TRBD1. Trimming removed 0 bases from V and 3 bases from J; junction bases left unmatched: 4. CDR1 and CDR2 from the germline V gene are SGHVS and FNYEAQ. The CDR3 covers 15 residues. The DNA of the CDR3 is TGTGCCAGCAGCTTAGCGGACAGGGACGGCTACGAGCAGTACTTC. Its protein product is CASSLADRDGYEQYF. Full variable domain (rest looked up from reference TRBV7-6 and TRBJ2-7): GAGVSQSPRYKVTKRGQDVALRCDPISGHVSLYWYRQALGQGPEFLTYFNYEAQQDKSGLPNDRFSAERPEGSISTLTIQRTEQRDSAMYRCASSLADRDGYEQYFGPGTRLTVT.

In DNA, the CDR3 is TGTGCCAGCAGCGGGGGCCGAATCTCCTACGAGCAGTACTTC. It specifies CASSGGRISYEQYF. This chain connects TRBV5-8 to TRBJ2-7; D possibly corresponds to TRBD1 (6 bases). CDR1 is SGHTS and CDR2 is YDEGEE in the germline V gene. CDR3 length equals 14 residues. Deletions cut 4 bases from V and 0 bases from J, with 11 bases between.

The chain combines TRBV18 with TRBJ1-2; TRBD1 is a possible D gene (6 bases). Per the germline V gene, CDR1 is KGHSH and CDR2 is LQKENI. The germline V and J ends were trimmed by 5 bases and 7 bases, with 14 bases remaining between them. The CDR3 has 13 amino acids. CDR3 coding DNA: TGTGCCAGCTCATACAGGGAGTTCGGTGGCTACACCTTC. Its protein is CASSYREFGGYTF.

This rearrangement joins TRBV5-1 to TRBJ2-1; 7 bases are shared with TRBD2. J was trimmed by 5 bases and V by 2 bases; bases with no gene match: 7. The CDR3 runs 15 residues. CDR1 and CDR2 from the germline V gene are SGHRS and YFSETQ. In nucleotides, the CDR3 is TGCGCCAGCAGCTTAACCGGGACTACCAACAATGAGCAGTTCTTC. Protein product: CASSLTGTTNNEQFF.

The chain uses TRBV30 and TRBJ2-7; TRBD2 matches 11 bases. From germline, CDR1 is GTSNPN and CDR2 SVGIG (reference sequence). The CDR3 loop spans 12 amino acids. CDR3 sequence reads: CAATSGIYEQYF. CDR3 coding DNA: TGTGCTGCGACTAGCGGGATCTACGAGCAGTACTTC.

The chain carries TRBV27 and TRBJ2-7; no clear D. The germline V gene encodes CDR1 MNHEY and CDR2 SMNVEV (reference sequence). Trimming removed 10 bases from V and 0 bases from J, with 13 bases in between. The CDR3 totals 13 residues. In DNA form, the CDR3 reads TGTGCCACCGGAGTGGAGAGCTCCTACGAGCAGTACTTC. Its protein is CATGVESSYEQYF.

The genes are TRBV18 and TRBJ2-7, with a weak D call TRBD2 (7 bases). CDR1 and CDR2 from the germline V gene are KGHSH and LQKENI. This CDR3 is built from 14 residues. Trimming shortened V by 3 bases and J by 6 bases, and 15 bases separated the two germline ends. DNA for the CDR3: TGTGCCAGCTCACCTCTGGGGGGGGGCTCCGAGCAGTACTTC. It specifies CASSPLGGGSEQYF. Full variable domain (remainder filled in from reference TRBV18 and TRBJ2-7): NAGVMQNPRHLVRRRGQEARLRCSPMKGHSHVYWYRQLPEEGLKFMVYLQKENIIDESGMPKERFSAEFPKEGPSILRIQQVVRGDSAAYFCASSPLGGGSEQYFGPGTRLTVT.

The J gene is TRBJ2-1, the V gene TRBV4-1, with D possibly matching TRBD2 (5 bases). V shed 0 bases and J shed 10 bases, with 19 bases lying between them. The CDR3 sequence is 16 residues long. Germline V CDR1 and CDR2: MGHRA, YSYEKL. Here the CDR3 DNA reads TGCGCCAGCAGCCAAGATCCGGGATTTTTAGGGAACGAGCAGTTCTTC. Protein sequence: CASSQDPGFLGNEQFF.